One TCR beta chain is described in this entry. What it binds is unknown. With 4 bases clipped from V and 2 bases from J, the junction kept 14 bases outside the gene matches. The CDR3 extends over 18 amino acids. The data derive from a study of cytomegalovirus exposure and HLA in healthy donors. The wider study: One earlier analysis, a look at around 180 million T cells, found some 120 million unique TCR beta sequences.

Notes on the study in general: In an earlier analysis, most TCR beta V segments were productive about 87% or about 30% of the time. Testing in vitro showed three CMV-associated chains specific for CMV antigens. As a later analysis revealed, the rate of TCR association differed by HLA locus, with DRB1 most and HLA-C fewest.

The PCR contained 60 Vbeta and 13 Jbeta primers. The repertoire was sequenced with immunoSEQ multiplex PCR; TCRdb's copy has only in-frame clones and lacks some. The table shows some 150,000 clones, with 75% to 90% occurring only once. Sequenced: PBMCs. The sequence came from a woman under 40 in good health and CMV-seronegative. This chain links TRBV5-3 with TRBJ1-1; 10 positions agree with TRBD1. TRBV5-3 is an ORF, and what it does is uncertain. The CDR3 bases are TGTGCCAGAAGCGTATATGCGGGGGACAGGGGACTTAACACTGAAGCTTTCTTT. Translation gives CARSVYAGDRGLNTEAFF.